This entry lists 27 T cell receptor beta chains sequenced from one sample in a study of neurological immune-mediated disorders. TCRdb redid the calling of the 5' RACE reads with MiXCR, one entry per CDR3 protein. Of roughly 80,000 distinct CDR3 sequences in the sample, roughly a sixth were seen once. Material: PBMCs. The receptors originated from a middle-aged woman in good health.

This clonotype appeared once. V gene TRBV5-1 combines with J gene TRBJ2-4; a weak D match, TRBD1 (6 bases). Germline CDR1 and CDR2: SGHRS and YFSETQ. The CDR3 runs 15 residues. V was cut by 4 bases and J by 8 bases, with 19 bases left in between. CDR3 in DNA: TGCGCCAGCAGCGACACCGCCGGGACAAGCGACATTCAGTACTTC. This translates into CASSDTAGTSDIQYF.

This clonotype was found many times. The CDR3 is CASSLARGPEKLFF. CDR3 DNA sequence: TGTGCCAGCAGTTTAGCCCGGGGACCTGAAAAACTGTTTTTT. The rearrangement links TRBV12-3 or TRBV12-4 to TRBJ1-4; the D gene is possibly TRBD1 (5 bases). V was cut by 0 bases and J by 7 bases, with 9 bases left in between. There are 14 residues in the CDR3.

This clonotype was recorded many times. The V gene is TRBV5-6, the J gene TRBJ2-1; 15 bases are shared with TRBD2. The V gene end was trimmed by 4 bases and the J gene end by 2 bases; junction bases not matched to a gene: 7. The CDR3 runs 18 residues. CDR1 SGHDT and CDR2 YYEEEE come from the germline V gene. The CDR3 region is CASSRGLAGGIAYNEQFF. DNA for the CDR3: TGTGCCAGCAGCCGAGGACTAGCGGGGGGGATTGCCTACAATGAGCAGTTCTTC.

The V and J genes are TRBV18 and TRBJ2-1, with 7 bases matching TRBD1. CDR3 size: 19 residues. Trimming removed 0 bases from V and 1 base from J; junction bases left unmatched: 12. CDR1 is KGHSH, CDR2 LQKENI, per germline. The CDR3 here is CASSPPSKGGHLSYNEQFF. CDR3 bases: TGTGCCAGCTCACCACCGTCCAAAGGGGGCCATCTTTCCTACAATGAGCAGTTCTTC.

The chain uses TRBV6-2 or TRBV6-3 and TRBJ1-5, with 9 bases lining up with TRBD1. In germline, CDR1 is MNHEY, CDR2 SVGEGT. This CDR3 is 16 amino acids long. Unmatched junction bases numbered 9, after V lost 4 bases and J lost 5 bases. CDR3 sequence (DNA): TGTGCCAGCAGTTCCCGGGACAGGGAGGAAGATCAGCCCCAGCATTTT. Translation gives CASSSRDREEDQPQHF.

This clonotype occurred a few times. This sequence joins TRBV3-2 and TRBJ2-3; the table's TRBD2 call for D was not verified on the DNA. TRBV3-2 is a pseudogene. This CDR3 comprises 18 residues. The CDR3 loop is CASSQGHVCGGSTDTQYF. CDR3 DNA: TGTGCCAGCAGCCAAGGACACGTGTGCGGGGGGAGCACAGATACGCAGTATTTT.

This clonotype was counted ten times or more. The chain couples TRBV5-1 to TRBJ2-5; TRBD1 is a possible D gene (5 bases). In germline, CDR1 is SGHRS, CDR2 YFSETQ. V was shortened by 2 bases and J by 1 base, with 9 bases between the two germline ends. This CDR3 is 14 amino acids long. CDR3 DNA sequence: TGCGCCAGCAGCTTCCGACAGCTCCAAGAGACCCAGTACTTC. Translation gives CASSFRQLQETQYF.

The chain recombines TRBV2 with TRBJ2-7; D possibly corresponds to TRBD2 (5 bases). Germline V gives CDR1 SNHLY, CDR2 FYNNEI. This CDR3 contains 14 residues. Trimming shortened V by 6 bases and J by 7 bases, and 19 bases separated the two germline ends. Here the CDR3 reads CASSPFRSSNEQYV. The CDR3 region has the DNA TGTGCCAGCAGCCCCTTTCGATCTAGCAATGAGCAGTACGTC.

This clonotype was observed many times. This sequence joins TRBV12-3 or TRBV12-4 and TRBJ1-2; D not resolved. Trimming removed 3 bases from V and 13 bases from J, with 15 bases in between. CDR3 size: 12 residues. The CDR3 loop reads CASSFGGGVLTF. CDR3 nucleotides: TGTGCCAGCAGTTTCGGCGGTGGGGTCCTCACCTTC.

J is TRBJ2-3 and V is TRBV2; perhaps TRBD2 as D (7 bases). V lost 7 bases, J lost 4 bases, and 18 bases lay in between. CDR1 is SNHLY and CDR2 is FYNNEI in the germline V gene. CDR3 length equals 15 residues. This chain's CDR3 is CASTRGGAKADTQYF. DNA for the CDR3: TGTGCCAGCACCAGAGGGGGGGCTAAAGCAGATACGCAGTATTTT.

Many counts were recorded for this clonotype. This chain's CDR3 is CAISESPLGYTF. The DNA for the CDR3 is TGTGCCATCAGTGAGTCCCCCCTTGGCTACACCTTC. The chain is built from TRBV10-3 and TRBJ1-2; D is uncertain. CDR3 size: 12 residues. CDR1 and CDR2 (germline): ENHRY, SYGVKD. Trimming stripped 0 bases from V and 7 bases from J, with 6 bases between.

This clonotype appeared many times. The chain joins TRBV20-1 to TRBJ2-1; D is undetermined. CDR1 and CDR2 from the germline V gene are DFQATT and SNEGSKA (reference sequence). The CDR3 extends over 12 amino acids. V shed 3 bases and J shed 10 bases, with 13 bases lying between them. CDR3: CSASGSEPEQFF. DNA of the CDR3: TGCAGTGCTAGTGGTTCCGAACCGGAGCAGTTCTTC.

This clonotype has only a few counts. The chain carries TRBV2 and TRBJ2-1; D call uncertain. Germline V gene lookup returns CDR1 SNHLY and CDR2 FYNNEI. The CDR3 is 11 amino acids. Trimming removed 4 bases from V and 8 bases from J, with 6 bases in between. Here the CDR3 DNA reads TGTGCCAGCAGTGTGGTCTATGAGCAGTTCTTC. This sequence encodes CASSVVYEQFF. The full variable domain, with the rest looked up from reference TRBV2 and TRBJ2-1, is EPEVTQTPSHQVTQMGQEVILRCVPISNHLYFYWYRQILGQKVEFLVSFYNNEISEKSEIFDDQFSVERPDGSNFTLKIRSTKLEDSAMYFCASSVVYEQFFGPGTRLTVL.

This clonotype appeared many times. The chain is built from TRBV27 and TRBJ2-7; TRBD2 agrees at 10 bases. With V trimmed by 5 bases and J by 3 bases, 1 base remained unmatched. Germline values: CDR1 MNHEY, CDR2 SMNVEV (reference sequence). The CDR3 spans 13 residues. The DNA of the CDR3 is TGTGCCAGCAGTGTAGCGGGGGGCTACGAGCAGTACTTC. Amino acids: CASSVAGGYEQYF.

The chain employs TRBV19 and TRBJ2-3; 9 bases agree with TRBD1. Germline CDR1 LNHDA, CDR2 SQIVND (reference sequence). V trimming: 5 bases; J trimming: 3 bases; junction bases outside the gene matches: 6. The CDR3 is 15 amino acids. CDR3 nucleotides: TGTGCCAGTAGTCCGGGGACAGGGTTTACAGATACGCAGTATTTT. It encodes CASSPGTGFTDTQYF.

This sequence joins TRBV7-8 and TRBJ2-7, with D perhaps TRBD1 (6 bases). Germline V gene data show CDR1 as SGHVS and CDR2 as FQNEAQ. V lost 8 bases to trimming and J lost 3 bases, with 14 bases between them. The CDR3 spans 13 residues. CDR3 coding DNA: TGTGCCAGCTCCGAGGACAGACTCTACGAGCAGTACTTC. Translated: CASSEDRLYEQYF.

This clonotype was detected ten times or more. The CDR3 DNA reads as TGTGCCAGCAGCCGACAGGGAGGTGAAAAACTGTTTTTT. Encoded protein: CASSRQGGEKLFF. The chain employs TRBV7-2 and TRBJ1-4; 7 positions agree with TRBD1. Germline CDR1 reads SGHTA; CDR2 reads FQGNSA. The CDR3 spans 13 residues. The trim removed 5 bases at V and 7 bases at J, leaving 4 bases unmatched.

The V gene is TRBV7-8, the J gene TRBJ2-3, with D tentatively TRBD1 (5 bases). Germline CDR1 reads SGHVS; CDR2 reads FQNEAQ. The ends were cut back, 4 bases at V and 3 bases at J, with 11 bases in the middle. The CDR3 runs to 14 residues. The CDR3 DNA reads as TGTGCCAGCAGCTACCGACAGAATACAGATACGCAGTATTTT. Protein: CASSYRQNTDTQYF.

This clonotype was detected many times. The chain recombines TRBV6-4 with TRBJ2-5; perhaps D is TRBD1 or TRBD2 (5 bases each). The CDR3 sequence is 15 residues long. The V end lost 6 bases, the J end lost 4 bases, and 18 bases lay between the germline ends. Germline V CDR1 and CDR2: MRHNA, SNTAGT. The CDR3 sequence: CASSRDPGQGETQYF. DNA of the CDR3: TGTGCCAGCAGCCGGGACCCCGGGCAGGGAGAGACCCAGTACTTC.

The table lists this clonotype with many counts. This chain uses TRBV10-3 with TRBJ2-2; D assignment may be TRBD1 or TRBD2 (5 bases each). CDR1 and CDR2 from the germline V gene are ENHRY and SYGVKD. The CDR3 totals 15 residues. V was clipped by 3 bases and J by 0 bases, with 8 bases between them. This chain's CDR3 is CAISDGDPNTGELFF. CDR3 nucleotides: TGTGCCATCAGTGACGGGGACCCGAACACCGGGGAGCTGTTTTTT.

This rearrangement joins TRBV5-1 to TRBJ1-4; D remains ambiguous. Germline assignment: CDR1 SGHRS and CDR2 YFSETQ. Trimming stripped 1 base from V and 2 bases from J, with 9 bases between. The CDR3 sequence is 15 residues long. DNA for the CDR3: TGCGCCAGCAGCTTGTACAGCGGGACTAATGAAAAACTGTTTTTT. This gives the protein CASSLYSGTNEKLFF. Drawing the rest from reference TRBV5-1 and TRBJ1-4, the complete variable domain is KAGVTQTPRYLIKTRGQQVTLSCSPISGHRSVSWYQQTPGQGLQFLFEYFSETQRNKGNFPGRFSGRQFSNSRSEMNVSTLELGDSALYLCASSLYSGTNEKLFFGSGTQLSVL.

This chain links TRBV4-2 with TRBJ2-2, with TRBD2 identical over 12 bases. The CDR3 has 17 amino acids. Germline V CDR1 and CDR2: LGHNA, YNFKEQ. Losses at the gene ends were 0 bases for V and 2 bases for J; bases not matched to a gene: 1. CDR3 loop: CASSQELAGGNTGELFF. The CDR3 DNA sequence: TGTGCCAGCAGCCAAGAACTAGCGGGGGGAAACACCGGGGAGCTGTTTTTT.

This clonotype has at least ten counts. The V call is TRBV20-1, the J call TRBJ2-3; 16 positions match TRBD2. V trimming: 5 bases; J trimming: 3 bases; junction bases outside the gene matches: 14. This CDR3 has 19 amino acids. Per the germline V gene, CDR1 is DFQATT and CDR2 is SNEGSKA (reference sequence). This CDR3 is CSAPTGLAGGPLQTDTQYF. In DNA form, the CDR3 reads TGCAGTGCTCCCACGGGACTAGCGGGGGGGCCGCTACAGACAGATACGCAGTATTTT.

Ten or more counts support this clonotype. The chain has TRBV7-6 and TRBJ2-6; perhaps TRBD1 as D (6 bases). The CDR3 sequence is 17 residues long. Trimming shortened V by 0 bases and J by 0 bases, and 9 bases separated the two germline ends. Germline values: CDR1 SGHVS, CDR2 FNYEAQ. The CDR3 nucleotides are TGTGCCAGCAGCTTAGCTCAGGGGAGCTCTGGGGCCAACGTCCTGACTTTC. This sequence encodes CASSLAQGSSGANVLTF.

This clonotype was detected a few times. The V call is TRBV5-1, the J call TRBJ2-5; D remains unclear. Germline-derived CDR1 and CDR2 are SGHRS and YFSETQ. The CDR3 consists of 15 residues. The ends were cut back, 4 bases at V and 2 bases at J, with 15 bases in the middle. The DNA for the CDR3 is TGCGCCAGCAGCACCGCCTCGGAGAATCAAGAGACCCAGTACTTC. Translated: CASSTASENQETQYF. The full variable domain, completed using reference TRBV5-1 and TRBJ2-5, is KAGVTQTPRYLIKTRGQQVTLSCSPISGHRSVSWYQQTPGQGLQFLFEYFSETQRNKGNFPGRFSGRQFSNSRSEMNVSTLELGDSALYLCASSTASENQETQYFGPGTRLLVL.

This clonotype was detected ten times or more. The chain carries TRBV5-1 and TRBJ1-1, with a tentative D call TRBD1 (5 bases). V lost 4 bases to trimming and J lost 0 bases, with 10 bases between them. The CDR3 extends over 14 amino acids. Looked up from germline, CDR1 is SGHRS and CDR2 is YFSETQ. The DNA for the CDR3 is TGCGCCAGCAGCGACGGGACGGTGAACACTGAAGCTTTCTTT. It encodes CASSDGTVNTEAFF.

This clonotype was seen repeatedly, ten times or more. This chain connects TRBV7-2 to TRBJ1-6; 7 bases line up with TRBD1. The CDR3 has 16 residues. The V and J ends lost 0 bases and 5 bases, in that order; junction bases with no gene match: 4. Germline CDR1 reads SGHTA; CDR2 reads FQGNSA. In DNA form, the CDR3 reads TGTGCCAGCAGCTTAGCGCGACAGGGCGATAATTCACCCCTCCACTTT. It is translated as CASSLARQGDNSPLHF.